The 27 T cell receptor beta chains in this list originate from one sample, sequenced in a study of blood T cell repertoires in COVID-19. TCRdb's copy holds only in-frame clones and misses some; the assay was immunoSEQ multiplex PCR. The profile covers around 120,000 clones, with about 86% appearing a single time and 5.9% taken by the ten largest. Source material: peripheral blood. All receptors come from a man at least 80 years old with active or convalescent COVID-19.

The V gene is TRBV15, the J gene TRBJ1-3, with D unresolved. The CDR3 extends over 12 amino acids. Germline V CDR1 and CDR2: LNHNV, YYDKDF (reference sequence). The V end was cut by 4 bases, the J end by 7 bases, with 8 bases between. The CDR3 coding sequence is TGTGCCACCAGCAAGTTACGGAACACCATATATTTT. Its protein product is CATSKLRNTIYF.

In nucleotides, the CDR3 is TGTGCCAGTAGTATACGACAGGGGGCCTCCGGGGAGCTGTTTTTT. Protein product: CASSIRQGASGELFF. The chain links TRBV19 to TRBJ2-2; 10 bases line up with TRBD1. Per germline, CDR1 LNHDA and CDR2 SQIVND (reference sequence). The CDR3 runs to 15 residues. Germline trimming cut 2 bases from V and 6 bases from J; bases unmatched to any gene: 3. The full variable domain, completed using reference TRBV19 and TRBJ2-2, is DGGITQSPKYLFRKEGQNVTLSCEQNLNHDAMYWYRQDPGQGLRLIYYSQIVNDFQKGDIAEGYSVSREKKESFPLTVTSAQKNPTAFYLCASSIRQGASGELFFGEGSRLTVL.

The chain carries TRBV15 and TRBJ1-1; no clear D gene. This CDR3 region has 13 residues. V was shortened by 3 bases and J by 1 base, with 6 bases between the two germline ends. Germline V gives CDR1 LNHNV, CDR2 YYDKDF (reference sequence). The CDR3 region is CATSSLENTEAFF. In DNA, the CDR3 is TGTGCCACCAGCAGTTTAGAGAACACTGAAGCTTTCTTT.

The chain carries TRBV21-1 and TRBJ1-3; TRBD1 is taken as the D call from the table, unchecked against the DNA. TRBV21-1 represents a pseudogene. The CDR3 has 15 amino acids. The CDR3 loop is CASSKDRVRGNTIYF. The CDR3 DNA follows: TGTGCCAGCAGCAAGGACAGGGTAAGGGGAAACACCATATATTTT.

The sample holds a few counts of this clone. The rearrangement uses TRBV6-4 and TRBJ2-1; the D gene is possibly TRBD1 (7 bases). Per the germline V gene, CDR1 is MRHNA and CDR2 is SNTAGT. CDR3 length: 15 amino acids. V shed 0 bases and J shed 4 bases, with 10 bases lying between them. The CDR3 region is CASSDSPGGYNEQFF. The CDR3, as DNA: TGTGCCAGCAGTGACTCTCCAGGGGGGTACAATGAGCAGTTCTTC.

The rearrangement links TRBV15 to TRBJ1-1, with TRBD1 identical over 7 bases. The trim removed 3 bases at V and 4 bases at J, leaving 5 bases unmatched. Germline V lookup: CDR1 LNHNV, CDR2 YYDKDF (reference sequence). This CDR3 has 14 residues. CDR3 nucleotide sequence: TGTGCCACCAGCAGTCAACAGGGGCTCACTGAAGCTTTCTTT. This translates into CATSSQQGLTEAFF.

The rearrangement joins TRBV11-3 to TRBJ2-7; possibly TRBD2 for D (7 bases). The CDR3 contains 15 residues. The germline V gene has CDR1 SGHNT and CDR2 YENEEA. Trimming cost V 1 base and J 3 bases, with 13 bases left between them. CDR3 residues: CASSLGGGLNYEQYF. The CDR3 DNA follows: TGTGCCAGCAGCTTAGGGGGGGGCCTGAACTACGAGCAGTACTTC.

The chain carries TRBV6-6 and TRBJ2-7; 13 nucleotides match TRBD2. This CDR3 is built from 18 residues. CDR1 and CDR2 (germline): MNHNY, SVGAGI (reference sequence). J lost 5 bases, V lost 5 bases, and 15 bases had no gene match. CDR3 DNA: TGTGCCAGCAGTCGACGTCGACTAGCGGGGGGCCCCCCCAACGAGCAGTACTTC. Translation gives CASSRRRLAGGPPNEQYF.

This clone was seen only a few times. The J gene is TRBJ1-5, the V gene TRBV6-5; no reliable D call. V lost 0 bases and J lost 5, with 11 bases in between. This CDR3 has 15 amino acids. CDR1 is MNHEY and CDR2 is SVGAGI in the germline V gene. This CDR3 reads CASSYSSPVDQPQHF. CDR3 DNA: TGTGCCAGCAGTTACTCGAGCCCGGTCGATCAGCCCCAGCATTTT.

This chain connects TRBV5-1 to TRBJ1-1; D remains unclear. The V and J ends lost 4 bases and 0 bases respectively, with 16 bases between them. This CDR3 contains 16 residues. Per germline, CDR1 SGHRS and CDR2 YFSETQ. The CDR3 DNA sequence: TGCGCCAGCAGCCCCGGTGTGACACATATGAACACTGAAGCTTTCTTT. As protein: CASSPGVTHMNTEAFF.

The gene calls are TRBV20-1 and TRBJ2-7; the D gene is possibly TRBD2 (5 bases). Germline CDR1 DFQATT, CDR2 SNEGSKA (reference sequence). The CDR3 totals 11 residues. V lost 6 bases and J 5 bases, leaving 11 bases between the germline ends. In DNA, the CDR3 is TGCAGTGCCGGTCCCGGGAACGAGCAGTACTTC. Its protein product is CSAGPGNEQYF.

In its sample, this clone was seen a few times. The chain uses TRBV18 and TRBJ1-5; possible D gene TRBD1, 5 bases. Trimming cost V 6 bases and J 5 bases, with 11 bases left between them. The CDR3 has 13 amino acids. Germline assignment: CDR1 KGHSH and CDR2 LQKENI. The CDR3 region has the DNA TGTGCCAGCTCCCAGGGTAGAGATCAGCCCCAGCATTTT. This sequence encodes CASSQGRDQPQHF. The whole variable domain, remainder taken from reference TRBV18 and TRBJ1-5, is NAGVMQNPRHLVRRRGQEARLRCSPMKGHSHVYWYRQLPEEGLKFMVYLQKENIIDESGMPKERFSAEFPKEGPSILRIQQVVRGDSAAYFCASSQGRDQPQHFGDGTRLSIL.

In DNA form, the CDR3 reads TGCAGCGGGGGGGGCAGTGAAGCTTTCTTT. Residues: CSGGGSEAFF. The chain employs TRBV29-1 and TRBJ1-1, with D maybe TRBD1 (6 bases). The germline gives CDR1 SQVTM, CDR2 ANQGSEA. Trimming left V 7 bases short and J 7 bases short, with 10 bases between. There are 10 residues in the CDR3. The full variable domain, in which reference TRBV29-1 and TRBJ1-1 provide the parts outside the CDR3, is SAVISQKPSRDICQRGTSLTIQCQVDSQVTMMFWYRQQPGQSLTLIATANQGSEATYESGFVIDKFPISRPNLTFSTLTVSNMSPEDSSIYLCSGGGSEAFFGQGTRLTVV.

The gene calls are TRBV27 and TRBJ1-1; 8 nucleotides match TRBD1. The germline CDR1 and CDR2 sequences are MNHEY and SMNVEV (reference sequence). V gave up 3 bases and J gave up 0 bases; unmatched junction bases: 6. CDR3 length: 16 amino acids. The CDR3 here is CASSFQGATMNTEAFF. CDR3 sequence (DNA): TGTGCCAGCAGTTTCCAGGGGGCTACTATGAACACTGAAGCTTTCTTT.

The genes are TRBV5-4 and TRBJ2-3; perhaps TRBD2 as D (7 bases). Germline values: CDR1 SGHNT, CDR2 YYREEE (reference sequence). The CDR3 covers 15 residues. The germline V and J ends were trimmed by 5 bases and 1 base, with 14 bases remaining between them. CDR3 sequence: CASRFGGPGTDTQYF. CDR3 in DNA: TGTGCCAGCAGGTTCGGGGGGCCCGGCACAGATACGCAGTATTTT.

The chain is built from TRBV2 and TRBJ2-7; possibly TRBD2 for D (6 bases). V was clipped by 3 bases and J by 3 bases, with 12 bases between them. Germline assignment: CDR1 SNHLY and CDR2 FYNNEI. The CDR3 totals 14 residues. As DNA, the CDR3 is TGTGCCAGCAGTGAGGGGACTTACCTCTACGAGCAGTACTTC. Residues: CASSEGTYLYEQYF.

The J gene is TRBJ1-2, the V gene TRBV25-1; D gene uncertain. Deletions cut 4 bases from V and 4 bases from J, with 16 bases between. This CDR3 is 15 amino acids long. Germline CDR1 reads MGHDK; CDR2 reads SYGVNS. The CDR3 region is CASSALSRGSYGYTF. As DNA, the CDR3 is TGTGCCAGCAGTGCCCTCAGTCGAGGGTCCTATGGCTACACCTTC.

The V gene is TRBV30, the J gene TRBJ2-5; 7 nucleotides agree with TRBD1. This CDR3 comprises 12 residues. The ends lost 4 bases at V and 5 bases at J; junction bases unmatched: 4. Germline V gives CDR1 GTSNPN, CDR2 SVGIG (reference sequence). The CDR3 DNA follows: TGTGCCTGGAAACAGGGGAAGGAGACCCAGTACTTC. It yields the protein CAWKQGKETQYF.

The V gene is TRBV9, the J gene TRBJ2-7; D is unclear. Germline-derived CDR1 and CDR2 are SGDLS and YYNGEE. The CDR3 loop spans 13 amino acids. V was shortened by 3 bases and J by 6 bases, with 13 bases between the two germline ends. CDR3 DNA sequence: TGTGCCAGCAGCGGTCAGAATCTCCGCGAGCAGTACTTC. Translated: CASSGQNLREQYF.

The chain has TRBV9 and TRBJ1-3; 8 bases match TRBD1. Trimming took 1 base from V and 6 from J; bases not matched to a gene: 9. The CDR3 is 16 amino acids. In germline, CDR1 is SGDLS, CDR2 YYNGEE. The CDR3 sequence: CASSVSNRGKANTIYF. The DNA for the CDR3 is TGTGCCAGCAGCGTAAGCAACAGGGGGAAGGCAAACACCATATATTTT. Drawing the rest from reference TRBV9 and TRBJ1-3, the complete variable domain is DSGVTQTPKHLITATGQRVTLRCSPRSGDLSVYWYQQSLDQGLQFLIQYYNGEERAKGNILERFSAQQFPDLHSELNLSSLELGDSALYFCASSVSNRGKANTIYFGEGSWLTVV.

This clone was detected once. V usage is TRBV30 and J usage is TRBJ1-5; 7 bases agree with TRBD1. In germline, CDR1 is GTSNPN, CDR2 SVGIG (reference sequence). The V and J ends lost 2 bases and 6 bases, in that order; junction bases with no gene match: 10. The CDR3 contains 15 residues. CDR3 residues: CAWSRKTGASQPQHF. In nucleotides, the CDR3 is TGTGCCTGGAGTAGGAAAACAGGGGCATCTCAGCCCCAGCATTTT.

The rearrangement links TRBV4-3 to TRBJ2-5; a possible D gene is TRBD1 (8 bases). The V end lost 5 bases, the J end lost 1 base, and 11 bases lay between the germline ends. Germline values: CDR1 LGHNA, CDR2 YSLEER. The CDR3 is 14 residues long. The CDR3 spells CASSSGTGQETQYF. The CDR3 nucleotides read TGCGCCAGCAGCAGCGGGACAGGCCAAGAGACCCAGTACTTC.

The chain uses TRBV10-3 and TRBJ2-1; D is unclear. Germline V gives CDR1 ENHRY, CDR2 SYGVKD. There are 16 residues in the CDR3. Deletions cut 2 bases from V and 0 bases from J, with 11 bases between. The DNA of the CDR3 is TGTGCCATCAGTGAGATGGCGGATCGCTCCTACAATGAGCAGTTCTTC. It encodes CAISEMADRSYNEQFF.

A few counts support this clone. The chain joins TRBV7-6 to TRBJ2-5; D not resolved. V lost 1 base and J lost 1, with 16 bases in between. This CDR3 is built from 17 residues. Germline loops: CDR1 SGHVS, CDR2 FNYEAQ. CDR3 DNA: TGTGCCAGCAGCTTAGGTCTTCCCCTTGGCCCCCAAGAGACCCAGTACTTC. Its translation: CASSLGLPLGPQETQYF.

This clone is a singleton in its sample. This rearrangement joins TRBV19 to TRBJ1-3, with D perhaps TRBD1 (6 bases). The V gene's germline CDR1 is LNHDA and CDR2 SQIVND (reference sequence). The CDR3 runs 15 residues. Between the trimmed V and J ends, which lost 3 bases and 3 bases, there was a span of 12 bases. The CDR3 reads CASSILLGGGNTIYF. Here the CDR3 DNA reads TGTGCCAGTAGTATTTTGTTAGGGGGTGGAAACACCATATATTTT.

V is TRBV18 and J is TRBJ2-7; 10 positions match TRBD1. The V gene end was trimmed by 3 bases and the J gene end by 6 bases; junction bases not matched to a gene: 14. Germline CDR1 KGHSH, CDR2 LQKENI. This CDR3 has 17 residues. In nucleotides, the CDR3 is TGTGCCAGCTCACCGATCCCCCCGGGACAGGGGAGAGGCGAGCAGTACTTC. It codes for CASSPIPPGQGRGEQYF.

J is TRBJ1-1 and V is TRBV18; D remains unclear. Trimming pared 3 bases from V and 8 bases from J, leaving 10 bases between. Germline V gene data show CDR1 as KGHSH and CDR2 as LQKENI. The CDR3 covers 12 residues. The CDR3, as DNA: TGTGCCAGCTCACCCTCACAAAGAGAAGCTTTCTTT. Protein sequence: CASSPSQREAFF.